These 16 T cell receptor beta chains came from one sample sequenced in a study of blood T cell repertoires in COVID-19. Sequencing was performed with immunoSEQ multiplex PCR; in TCRdb, only in-frame clones are kept and a portion is missing. The profile shows 200,000 to 250,000 clones, approximately 90% of them singletons. The source material was peripheral blood. Receptors originate from a man aged 55-75 years with COVID-19, enrolled during active disease.

The genes are TRBV7-3 and TRBJ1-2; D is undetermined. The CDR3 covers 15 residues. V was clipped by 4 bases and J by 2 bases, with 14 bases between them. In germline, CDR1 is SGHTA, CDR2 FQGTGA. CDR3 region: CASSSAAGSNYGYTF. The CDR3 DNA reads TGTGCCAGCAGCTCGGCGGCGGGTTCGAACTATGGCTACACCTTC.

This chain joins TRBV25-1 and TRBJ1-1, with D uncertain. The V gene lost 1 base and the J gene lost 3 bases, with 9 bases spanning the gap. CDR1 is MGHDK and CDR2 is SYGVNS in the germline V gene. The CDR3 has 14 residues. CDR3 in DNA: TGTGCCAGCAGTGAATCGAGGGCCTACACTGAAGCTTTCTTT. Translation gives CASSESRAYTEAFF.

This chain links TRBV3-1 (or the pseudogene TRBV3-2) with TRBJ2-1, with 7 nucleotides matching TRBD2. Germline CDR1 LGHDT, CDR2 YNNKEL (reference sequence). The CDR3 extends over 15 amino acids. Trimming at V came to 3 bases and at J to 3 bases, leaving 5 bases not matched to a gene. The CDR3: CASSQMASGYNEQFF. In DNA, the CDR3 is TGTGCCAGCAGCCAGATGGCTAGCGGCTACAATGAGCAGTTCTTC.

The chain uses TRBV5-5 and TRBJ1-6; D ambiguous. CDR3 length: 13 amino acids. The germline gives CDR1 SGHKS, CDR2 YYEKEE (reference sequence). V gave up 6 bases and J gave up 7 bases, with 11 bases separating them. Written as DNA, the CDR3 is TGTGCCAGCACCGTCAGCGTAAATTCACCCCTCCACTTT. Amino acid sequence: CASTVSVNSPLHF.

This clone was observed a single time. CDR3 sequence reads: CASSEGRPGSYNEQFF. The CDR3 coding sequence is TGTGCCAGCAGTGAAGGACGCCCGGGGTCCTACAATGAGCAGTTCTTC. The chain has TRBV6-1 and TRBJ2-1, with D possibly matching TRBD2 (5 bases). CDR1 and CDR2 from the germline V gene are MNHNS and SASEGT. V lost 1 base and J lost 1, with 11 bases in between. This CDR3 region has 16 residues.

The chain joins TRBV6-4 to TRBJ2-3; TRBD1 is a possible D gene (5 bases). The CDR3 has 14 residues. The V gene's germline CDR1 is MRHNA and CDR2 SNTAGT. Trimming removed 2 bases from V and 4 bases from J, with 10 bases in between. CDR3 nucleotides: TGTGCCAGCAGTGACGATAGGGGCCCAGATACGCAGTATTTT. It translates to CASSDDRGPDTQYF.

This clone was seen once. This CDR3 is CASRDIYGYTF. The CDR3 DNA sequence: TGTGCCAGCAGGGACATTTATGGCTACACCTTC. The chain joins TRBV25-1 to TRBJ1-2; tentatively, D is TRBD1 (5 bases). CDR3 length: 11 residues. Trimming left V 6 bases short and J 5 bases short, with 7 bases between. Germline assignment: CDR1 MGHDK and CDR2 SYGVNS.

The chain is built from TRBV29-1 and TRBJ2-3; 8 bases line up with TRBD1. CDR3 length: 15 residues. Germline CDR1 and CDR2: SQVTM and ANQGSEA. V was pared by 6 bases and J by 0 bases, with 8 bases of the junction left unmatched. CDR3: CSVGTGSASTDTQYF. DNA of the CDR3: TGCAGCGTGGGGACAGGATCTGCTAGCACAGATACGCAGTATTTT.

The chain employs TRBV10-3 and TRBJ1-5, with a tentative D call TRBD1 (6 bases). Per germline, CDR1 ENHRY and CDR2 SYGVKD. CDR3 length: 15 amino acids. With 11 bases removed from V and 6 bases from J, the gap between germline ends came to 23 bases. The CDR3 here is CAAGRGGALGQPQHF. CDR3 coding DNA: TGTGCCGCGGGAAGGGGGGGAGCCCTCGGTCAGCCCCAGCATTTT.

The chain employs TRBV30 and TRBJ2-1; a possible D gene is TRBD2 (6 bases). Trimming took off 3 bases at V and 0 bases at J, with 12 bases between the two ends. This CDR3 contains 15 residues. Germline values: CDR1 GTSNPN, CDR2 SVGIG (reference sequence). The CDR3 loop reads CAWSPPGGSYNEQFF. CDR3 nucleotides: TGTGCCTGGAGCCCACCCGGGGGCTCCTACAATGAGCAGTTCTTC.

V is TRBV5-4 and J is TRBJ1-1; D might be TRBD1 (6 bases). The germline V and J ends were trimmed by 5 bases and 4 bases, with 12 bases remaining between them. The germline gives CDR1 SGHNT, CDR2 YYREEE (reference sequence). The CDR3 spans 13 residues. CDR3 sequence reads: CASRRQALTEAFF. In DNA, the CDR3 is TGTGCCAGCAGGCGACAGGCCCTCACTGAAGCTTTCTTT.

The count of this clone is one. The chain recombines TRBV5-4 with TRBJ2-2; tentative D call: TRBD2 (5 bases). V was shortened by 2 bases and J by 2 bases, with 10 bases between the two germline ends. CDR1 SGHNT and CDR2 YYREEE come from the germline V gene (reference sequence). The CDR3 runs to 15 residues. The CDR3 DNA is TGTGCCAGCAGCTTACGGACGGGAAACACCGGGGAGCTGTTTTTT. Amino acid sequence: CASSLRTGNTGELFF.

The CDR3 region has the DNA TGTGCCACCAGCAGGGAAGGATTCCGGGACATCGACTACGAGCAGTACTTC. The encoded protein is CATSREGFRDIDYEQYF. The J gene is TRBJ2-7, the V gene TRBV15; tentatively, D is TRBD1 (6 bases). From germline, CDR1 is LNHNV and CDR2 YYDKDF (reference sequence). With 3 bases removed from V and 3 bases from J, the gap between germline ends came to 21 bases. The CDR3 totals 17 residues.

This chain uses TRBV10-3 with TRBJ1-2; maybe TRBD1 (6 bases). CDR3 size: 12 residues. CDR1 and CDR2 from the germline V gene are ENHRY and SYGVKD. The V gene lost 6 bases and the J gene lost 3 bases, with 8 bases spanning the gap. The CDR3 nucleotides are TGTGCCATCAGGGGGGCGGACTATGGCTACACCTTC. Protein product: CAIRGADYGYTF.

The chain recombines TRBV14 with TRBJ2-5, with D possibly being TRBD2 (6 bases). V lost 4 bases and J lost 2, with 14 bases in between. This CDR3 is 15 amino acids long. Germline V gives CDR1 SGHDN, CDR2 FVKESK. DNA of the CDR3: TGTGCCAGCAGCCCGAAGGGACTGCCGCAAGAGACCCAGTACTTC. Amino acids: CASSPKGLPQETQYF.

The rearrangement links TRBV7-6 to TRBJ2-1, with D unresolved. This CDR3 comprises 15 residues. CDR1 is SGHVS, CDR2 FNYEAQ, per germline. The V end lost 1 base, the J end lost 9 bases, and 16 bases lay between the germline ends. Here the CDR3 DNA reads TGTGCCAGCAGCTTAGTGGCGACCTCCACGGGTGAGCAGTTCTTC. Protein product: CASSLVATSTGEQFF. Based on the CDR3 plus reference TRBV7-6 and TRBJ2-1, the full variable domain is GAGVSQSPRYKVTKRGQDVALRCDPISGHVSLYWYRQALGQGPEFLTYFNYEAQQDKSGLPNDRFSAERPEGSISTLTIQRTEQRDSAMYRCASSLVATSTGEQFFGPGTRLTVL.